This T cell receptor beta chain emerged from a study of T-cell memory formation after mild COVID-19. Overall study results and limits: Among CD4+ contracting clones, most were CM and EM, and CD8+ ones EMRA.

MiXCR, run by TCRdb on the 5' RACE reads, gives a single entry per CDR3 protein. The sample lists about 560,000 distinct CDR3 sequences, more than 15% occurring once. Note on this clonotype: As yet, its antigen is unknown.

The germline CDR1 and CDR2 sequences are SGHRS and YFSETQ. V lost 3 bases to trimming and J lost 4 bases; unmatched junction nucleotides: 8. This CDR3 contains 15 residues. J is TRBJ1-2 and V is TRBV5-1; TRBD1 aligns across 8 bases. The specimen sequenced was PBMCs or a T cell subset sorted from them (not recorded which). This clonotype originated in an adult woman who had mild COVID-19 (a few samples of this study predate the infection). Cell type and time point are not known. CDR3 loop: CASSWDGTGSYGYTF. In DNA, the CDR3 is TGCGCCAGCAGCTGGGACGGGACAGGCTCCTATGGCTACACCTTC.